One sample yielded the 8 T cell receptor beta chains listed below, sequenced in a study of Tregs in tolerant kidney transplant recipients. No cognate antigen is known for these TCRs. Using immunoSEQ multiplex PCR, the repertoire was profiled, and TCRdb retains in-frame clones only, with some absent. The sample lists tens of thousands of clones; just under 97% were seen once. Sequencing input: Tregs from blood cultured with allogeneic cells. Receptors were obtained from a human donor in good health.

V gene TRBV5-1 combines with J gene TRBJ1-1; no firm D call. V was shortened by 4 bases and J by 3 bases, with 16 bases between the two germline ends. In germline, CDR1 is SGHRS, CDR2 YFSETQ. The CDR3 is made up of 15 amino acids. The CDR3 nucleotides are TGCGCCAGCAGCCCTGATGCCGGCCGATACACTGAAGCTTTCTTT. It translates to CASSPDAGRYTEAFF.

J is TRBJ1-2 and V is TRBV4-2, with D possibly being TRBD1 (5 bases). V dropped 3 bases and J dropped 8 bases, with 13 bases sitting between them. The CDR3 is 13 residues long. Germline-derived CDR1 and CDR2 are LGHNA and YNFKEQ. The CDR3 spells CASSQGTPKGYTF. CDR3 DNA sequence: TGTGCCAGCAGCCAGGGGACCCCCAAGGGCTACACCTTC.

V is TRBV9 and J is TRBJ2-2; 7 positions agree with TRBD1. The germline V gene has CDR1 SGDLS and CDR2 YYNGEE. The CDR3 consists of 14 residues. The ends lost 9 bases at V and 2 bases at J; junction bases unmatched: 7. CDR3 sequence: CATNRDSNTGELFF. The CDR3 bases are TGTGCCACCAACCGGGACAGCAACACCGGGGAGCTGTTTTTT.

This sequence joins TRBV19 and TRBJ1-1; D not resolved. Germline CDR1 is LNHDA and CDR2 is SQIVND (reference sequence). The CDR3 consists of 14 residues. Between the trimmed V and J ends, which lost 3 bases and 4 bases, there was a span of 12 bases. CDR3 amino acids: CASSIFRSGTEAFF. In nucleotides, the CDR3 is TGTGCCAGTAGTATTTTCAGGTCGGGCACTGAAGCTTTCTTT. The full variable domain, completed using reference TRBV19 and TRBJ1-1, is DGGITQSPKYLFRKEGQNVTLSCEQNLNHDAMYWYRQDPGQGLRLIYYSQIVNDFQKGDIAEGYSVSREKKESFPLTVTSAQKNPTAFYLCASSIFRSGTEAFFGQGTRLTVV.

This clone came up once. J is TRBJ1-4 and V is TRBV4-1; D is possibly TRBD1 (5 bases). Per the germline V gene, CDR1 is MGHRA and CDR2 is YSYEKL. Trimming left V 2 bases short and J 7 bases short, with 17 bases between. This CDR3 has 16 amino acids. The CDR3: CASSQSRGGLVEKLFF. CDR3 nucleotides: TGCGCCAGCAGCCAATCCCGGGGGGGTTTGGTTGAAAAACTGTTTTTT.

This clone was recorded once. The CDR3 spells CASSLTAGAYYGYTF. In DNA form, the CDR3 reads TGTGCCAGCAGTTTAACTGCAGGGGCCTACTATGGCTACACCTTC. V usage is TRBV27 and J usage is TRBJ1-2; a weak D match, TRBD1 (6 bases). Trimming cost V 2 bases and J 3 bases, with 13 bases left between them. Germline CDR1 MNHEY, CDR2 SMNVEV (reference sequence). This CDR3 is 15 amino acids long.

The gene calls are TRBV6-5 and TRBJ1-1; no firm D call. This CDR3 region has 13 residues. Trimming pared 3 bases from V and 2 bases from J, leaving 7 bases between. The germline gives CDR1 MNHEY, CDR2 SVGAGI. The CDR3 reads CASSYEGNTEAFF. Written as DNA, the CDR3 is TGTGCCAGCAGTTATGAGGGAAACACTGAAGCTTTCTTT.

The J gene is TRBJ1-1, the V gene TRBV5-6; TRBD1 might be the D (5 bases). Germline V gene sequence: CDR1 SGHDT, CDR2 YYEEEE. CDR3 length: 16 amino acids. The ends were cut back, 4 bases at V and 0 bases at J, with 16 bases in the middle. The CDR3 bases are TGTGCCAGCAGCCCGCCAGGGCTCCTCTTGAACACTGAAGCTTTCTTT. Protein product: CASSPPGLLLNTEAFF.